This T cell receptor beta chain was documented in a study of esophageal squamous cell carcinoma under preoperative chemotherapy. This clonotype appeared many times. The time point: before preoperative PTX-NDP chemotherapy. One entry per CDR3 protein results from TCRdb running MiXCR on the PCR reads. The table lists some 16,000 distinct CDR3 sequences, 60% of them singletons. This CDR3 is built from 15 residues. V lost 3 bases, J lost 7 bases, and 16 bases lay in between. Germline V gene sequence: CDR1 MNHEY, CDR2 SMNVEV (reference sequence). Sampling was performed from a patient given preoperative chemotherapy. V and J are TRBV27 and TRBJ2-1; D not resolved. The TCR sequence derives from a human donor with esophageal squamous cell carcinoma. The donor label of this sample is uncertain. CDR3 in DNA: TGTGCCAGCAGTTTCCTAGACGCGAAAGGAAATGAGCAGTTCTTC. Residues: CASSFLDAKGNEQFF.